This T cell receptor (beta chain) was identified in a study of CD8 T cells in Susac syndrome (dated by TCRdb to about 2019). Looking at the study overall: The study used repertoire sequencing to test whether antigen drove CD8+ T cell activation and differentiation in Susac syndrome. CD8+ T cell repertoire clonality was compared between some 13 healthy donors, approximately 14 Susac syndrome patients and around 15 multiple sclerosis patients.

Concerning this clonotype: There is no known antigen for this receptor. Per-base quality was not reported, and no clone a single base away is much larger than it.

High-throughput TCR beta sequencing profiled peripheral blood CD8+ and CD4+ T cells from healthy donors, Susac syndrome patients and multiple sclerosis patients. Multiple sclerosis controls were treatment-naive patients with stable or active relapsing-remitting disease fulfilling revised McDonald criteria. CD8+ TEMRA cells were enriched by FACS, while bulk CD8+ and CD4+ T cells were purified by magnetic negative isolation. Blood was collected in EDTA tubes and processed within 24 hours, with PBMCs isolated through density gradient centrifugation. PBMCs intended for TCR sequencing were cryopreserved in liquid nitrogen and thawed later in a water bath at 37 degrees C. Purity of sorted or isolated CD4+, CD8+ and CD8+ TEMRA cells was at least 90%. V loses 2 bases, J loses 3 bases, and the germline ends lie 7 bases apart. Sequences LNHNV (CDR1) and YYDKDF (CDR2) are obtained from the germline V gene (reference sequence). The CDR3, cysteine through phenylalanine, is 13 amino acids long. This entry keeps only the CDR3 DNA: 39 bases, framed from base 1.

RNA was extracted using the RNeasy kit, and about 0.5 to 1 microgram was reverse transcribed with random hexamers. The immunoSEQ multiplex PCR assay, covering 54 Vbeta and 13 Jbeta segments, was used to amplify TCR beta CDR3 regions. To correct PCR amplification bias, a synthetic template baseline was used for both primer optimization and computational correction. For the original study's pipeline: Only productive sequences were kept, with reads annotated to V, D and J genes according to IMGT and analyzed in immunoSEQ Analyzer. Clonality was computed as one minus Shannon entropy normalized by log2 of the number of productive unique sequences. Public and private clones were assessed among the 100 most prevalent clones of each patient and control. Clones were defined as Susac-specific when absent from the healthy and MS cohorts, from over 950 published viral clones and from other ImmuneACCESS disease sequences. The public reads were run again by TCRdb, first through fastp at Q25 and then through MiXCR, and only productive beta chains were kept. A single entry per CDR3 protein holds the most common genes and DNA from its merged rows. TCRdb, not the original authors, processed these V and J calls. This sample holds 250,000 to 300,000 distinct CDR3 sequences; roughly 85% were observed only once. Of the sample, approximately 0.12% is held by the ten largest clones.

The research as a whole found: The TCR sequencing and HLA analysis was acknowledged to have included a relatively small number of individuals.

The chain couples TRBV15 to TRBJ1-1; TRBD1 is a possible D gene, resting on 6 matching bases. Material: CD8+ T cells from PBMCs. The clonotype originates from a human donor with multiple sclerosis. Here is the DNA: TGTGCCACCAGCAGACAGGGGCACACTGAAGCTTTCTTT. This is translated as CATSRQGHTEAFF.